This T cell receptor (beta chain) was retrieved from a study of blood T cell repertoires in COVID-19. Study overall: PBMCs, B-cell-depleted T cells, or T cells provided the cDNA or gDNA that made up the material.

Original processing methods: Amplification from reference gene primers served as the basis for estimated nucleated cell counts. This table comes from immunoSEQ multiplex PCR, and its TCRdb copy is limited to in-frame clones, with some not included. V, J and clone size were drawn from that table, and D and trimming were deduced from the DNA. Of a few hundred thousand clones in the sample, 70% to 90% were seen once. The CDR3 has 15 residues. Trimming stripped 0 bases from V and 3 bases from J, with 11 bases between. Germline V gene sequence: CDR1 MGHRA, CDR2 YSYEKL. The sequenced material came from peripheral blood. This clonotype originated in a man aged 55 to 70 with acute or convalescent COVID-19. The chain uses TRBV4-1 and TRBJ1-2; weak D call: TRBD1 (6 bases). The CDR3 loop reads CASSQDTGSYYGYTF. The DNA for the CDR3 is TGCGCCAGCAGCCAAGATACAGGGAGCTACTATGGCTACACCTTC.